Each of the 11 T cell receptor beta chains below was sequenced from the same sample in a study of cytomegalovirus exposure and HLA in healthy donors (dated 2017 in TCRdb). The method behind the library was the immunoSEQ multiplex PCR assay. For the multiplex PCR, a mixture combining 60 forward primers for TCR Vbeta segments and 13 reverse primers for TCR Jbeta segments was used. Drawn from immuneACCESS, this table holds only the in-frame rearrangements with V and J called that TCRdb kept. Clones are partly lost; checked studies trace under half to an unresolved V gene and leave the rest unexplained. Counted in this sample were 80,000 or so clones; more than 65% of them appeared once. The top ten clones comprise around 10% of the sample. Input material: PBMCs. Receptor source: a woman aged 40 to 50 in good health and CMV-seropositive.

This clone occurred a few times. In DNA form, the CDR3 reads TGTGCCAGCAGTCGACTAGCGGGGGGACCCTACAATGAGCAGTTCTTC. Protein sequence: CASSRLAGGPYNEQFF. The V and J genes are TRBV7-6 and TRBJ2-1; 13 bases are a match to TRBD2. The CDR3 is made up of 16 amino acids. Germline CDR1 is SGHVS and CDR2 is FNYEAQ. J was trimmed by 2 bases and V by 6 bases; bases with no gene match: 4.

V is TRBV28 and J is TRBJ1-2; 7 bases match TRBD1. This CDR3 contains 21 residues. V trimming: 1 base; J trimming: 4 bases; junction bases outside the gene matches: 24. The germline V gene encodes CDR1 MDHEN and CDR2 SYDVKM. CDR3 in DNA: TGTGCCAGCAGTTTATCTCGGGGGCAGCCCTTATCCCCAGGGGGGATCTATGGCTACACCTTC. It encodes CASSLSRGQPLSPGGIYGYTF.

J is TRBJ1-2 and V is TRBV2, with TRBD1 as a possible D gene (6 bases). In germline, CDR1 is SNHLY, CDR2 FYNNEI. V was shortened by 0 bases and J by 8 bases, with 16 bases between the two germline ends. This CDR3 comprises 15 residues. CDR3 nucleotide sequence: TGTGCCAGCAGTGAAGCAAGAAGGGGGGGACGGGGCTACACCTTC. This codes for CASSEARRGGRGYTF.

The V and J genes are TRBV30 and TRBJ2-1; a possible D gene is TRBD1 (5 bases). Trimming took off 0 bases at V and 5 bases at J, with 8 bases between the two ends. Germline CDR1 is GTSNPN and CDR2 is SVGIG (reference sequence). This CDR3 spans 13 amino acids. This chain's CDR3 is CAWSVGLDNEQFF. The CDR3 nucleotides are TGTGCCTGGAGTGTGGGGCTGGACAATGAGCAGTTCTTC.

The chain employs TRBV27 and TRBJ1-3, with TRBD1 matching over 9 bases. V shed 5 bases and J 1 base; nucleotides not matched to a gene: 9. In germline, CDR1 is MNHEY, CDR2 SMNVEV (reference sequence). The CDR3 sequence is 17 residues long. Here the CDR3 reads CASSPGQGITSGNTIYF. CDR3 DNA sequence: TGTGCCAGCAGTCCGGGACAGGGAATAACGTCTGGAAACACCATATATTTT.

The table lists this clone with a few counts. This sequence joins TRBV18 and TRBJ1-2; D gene ambiguous. Germline V gives CDR1 KGHSH, CDR2 LQKENI. The CDR3 totals 13 residues. The V gene lost 6 bases and the J gene lost 7 bases, with 15 bases spanning the gap. CDR3 nucleotide sequence: TGTGCCAGCTCGCCGACAAATTTATCTGGCTACACCTTC. This encodes CASSPTNLSGYTF. Complete variable domain (other parts from reference TRBV18 and TRBJ1-2): NAGVMQNPRHLVRRRGQEARLRCSPMKGHSHVYWYRQLPEEGLKFMVYLQKENIIDESGMPKERFSAEFPKEGPSILRIQQVVRGDSAAYFCASSPTNLSGYTFGSGTRLTVV.

The V call is TRBV5-1, the J call TRBJ2-5, with 10 bases identical to TRBD1. Germline values: CDR1 SGHRS, CDR2 YFSETQ. The CDR3 extends over 14 amino acids. V trimming: 5 bases; J trimming: 5 bases; junction bases outside the gene matches: 6. The CDR3 reads CASRGTGVSETQYF. The CDR3, as DNA: TGCGCCAGCAGGGGGACAGGGGTTTCCGAGACCCAGTACTTC.

The chain joins TRBV4-3 to TRBJ1-3, with TRBD1 matching over 7 bases. The CDR3 covers 16 residues. Germline V gene lookup returns CDR1 LGHNA and CDR2 YSLEER. V was clipped by 2 bases and J by 0 bases; unmatched bases: 4. CDR3 region: CASSQRDSSSGNTIYF. DNA of the CDR3: TGCGCCAGCAGCCAACGGGACAGCTCCTCTGGAAACACCATATATTTT.

The chain's CDR3 is CASRYRRGGNTIYF. The DNA of the CDR3 is TGTGCCAGCAGGTACAGGCGGGGCGGAAACACCATATATTTT. The V gene is TRBV28, the J gene TRBJ1-3, with TRBD1 as a possible D gene (5 bases). Germline V lookup: CDR1 MDHEN, CDR2 SYDVKM. V lost 6 bases, J lost 4 bases, and 13 bases lay in between. The CDR3 covers 14 residues.

Only one count was recorded for this clone. This chain connects TRBV6-8 to TRBJ2-2; D perhaps matches TRBD1 (6 bases). Germline V gene sequence: CDR1 MNHGY, CDR2 SAAAGT. There are 15 residues in the CDR3. V lost 4 bases to trimming and J lost 8 bases, with 17 bases between them. Here the CDR3 reads CASSFPLRGGGELFF. DNA of the CDR3: TGTGCCAGCAGTTTCCCTCTCAGGGGTGGTGGGGAGCTGTTTTTT.

Here the CDR3 DNA reads TGTGCCAGTAGTATAGGGTTGACTAGTTTCGTCGAGACCCAGTACTTC. As protein: CASSIGLTSFVETQYF. This sequence joins TRBV19 and TRBJ2-5; tentatively, D is TRBD2 (6 bases). Germline loops: CDR1 LNHDA, CDR2 SQIVND (reference sequence). The CDR3 spans 16 residues. The ends were cut back, 1 base at V and 5 bases at J, with 17 bases in the middle.